The 31 T cell receptor beta chains given below trace back to one sample, sequenced in a study of blood T cells in healthy people across ages. It was with a sample-barcoded 5' primer and a J-beta primer mix that a second PCR of roughly 6 to 11 cycles was run. Using its own MiXCR run on the 5' RACE reads, TCRdb lists one record per CDR3 protein. The sample consists of 720,000 or so distinct CDR3 sequences, over 40% of them appearing once. Sequenced material: blood. Receptors were obtained from a man older than 75 in good health.

The gene calls are TRBV28 and TRBJ2-5; possibly TRBD2 for D (6 bases). The J call may be incorrect, as the DNA end agrees better with TRBJ2-7. CDR1 and CDR2 (germline): MDHEN, SYDVKM. The CDR3 is made up of 15 amino acids. The CDR3 coding sequence is TGTGCCAGCAGGTACCCTGGGCAGGAGGGCTACGAGCAGTACTTC. This gives the protein CASRYPGQEGYEQYF.

This clonotype was detected many times. The chain recombines TRBV28 with TRBJ2-1; 11 nucleotides match TRBD2. The V gene's germline CDR1 is MDHEN and CDR2 SYDVKM. The CDR3 is made up of 18 amino acids. V lost 5 bases, J lost 4 bases, and 13 bases stayed unmatched. The DNA for the CDR3 is TGTGCCAGCAGTATCTACTCCTCCGGGACTAGCGGATACAATGAGCAGTTCTTC. This codes for CASSIYSSGTSGYNEQFF.

The genes are TRBV6-6 and TRBJ2-3; 10 bases match TRBD1. CDR3 length equals 17 residues. J was trimmed by 3 bases and V by 5 bases; bases with no gene match: 11. Looked up from germline, CDR1 is MNHNY and CDR2 is SVGAGI (reference sequence). The chain's CDR3 is CASSQHRDRGRTDTQYF. The CDR3, as DNA: TGTGCCAGCAGTCAACACCGGGACAGGGGTAGAACAGATACGCAGTATTTT.

This chain links TRBV7-2 with TRBJ2-3; 14 bases agree with TRBD2. Germline lookup yields CDR1 SGHTA and CDR2 FQGNSA. CDR3 length equals 16 residues. J gave up 1 base and V 5 bases, and 2 bases lay outside the gene matches. The CDR3 DNA follows: TGTGCCAGCAGCCCGACTAGCGGGAGGGGCACAGATACGCAGTATTTT. Translation gives CASSPTSGRGTDTQYF.

Turning to this clonotype: One end of the junction fails to match germline, which may point to a read error. The V and J genes are TRBV5-1 and TRBJ2-5; 8 nucleotides agree with TRBD2. Germline V gives CDR1 SGHRS, CDR2 YFSETQ. This CDR3 contains 14 residues. In DNA, the CDR3 is TGCGCCAGTAGCTTCCGACTAGCGATGGAGACCCAGTACTTC. Translated, it gives CASSFRLAMETQYF. The variable domain in full, with the rest retrieved from reference TRBV5-1 and TRBJ2-5, is KAGVTQTPRYLIKTRGQQVTLSCSPISGHRSVSWYQQTPGQGLQFLFEYFSETQRNKGNFPGRFSGRQFSNSRSEMNVSTLELGDSALYLCASSFRLAMETQYFGPGTRLLVL.

The chain is built from TRBV24-1 and TRBJ2-3; TRBD1 aligns across 8 bases. This CDR3 spans 12 amino acids. CDR1 is KGHDR, CDR2 SFDVKD, per germline. With V trimmed by 9 bases and J by 9 bases, 7 bases remained unmatched. The CDR3 sequence: CATRDRSTTQYF. The CDR3 DNA reads TGTGCCACCCGGGACAGGTCAACGACGCAGTATTTT.

The table lists this clonotype with a few counts. The CDR3 DNA reads TGCAGTGCTAGTATGGGAGGTCAAGAGACCCAGTACTTC. This sequence encodes CSASMGGQETQYF. This chain links TRBV20-1 with TRBJ2-5, with a weak D call TRBD2 (6 bases). Germline-derived CDR1 and CDR2 are DFQATT and SNEGSKA (reference sequence). CDR3 length: 13 residues. V dropped 3 bases and J dropped 2 bases, with 10 bases sitting between them.

The chain recombines TRBV7-2 with TRBJ2-3; D not certain. V was pared by 8 bases and J by 4 bases, with 10 bases between. The CDR3 contains 12 residues. Germline V gives CDR1 SGHTA, CDR2 FQGNSA. As DNA, the CDR3 is TGTGCCAGCTCCCCCTGGGCAGATACGCAGTATTTT. This codes for CASSPWADTQYF.

In its sample, this clonotype was seen once. This may arise from a read error, as a much more abundant clone is one base away. This sequence joins TRBV7-2 and TRBJ2-1; a possible D gene is TRBD2 (6 bases). The CDR3 spans 17 residues. CDR1 is SGHTA, CDR2 FQGNSA, per germline. The CDR3 DNA sequence: TGTGCCGGCAGCTTAGAACTGGCGGGAAGGGCACACAATGAGCAGTTCTTC. It encodes CAGSLELAGRAHNEQFF.

This chain joins TRBV20-1 and TRBJ2-1; 8 bases fit TRBD2. The CDR3 runs to 14 residues. The germline gives CDR1 DFQATT, CDR2 SNEGSKA (reference sequence). Trimming removed 6 bases from V and 2 bases from J; junction bases left unmatched: 6. CDR3 bases: TGCAGTGCAACGCGGGGGGCCGCCTACAATGAGCAGTTCTTC. Translated, it gives CSATRGAAYNEQFF.

This chain links TRBV6-4 with TRBJ2-3; TRBD1 aligns across 8 bases. Looked up from germline, CDR1 is MRHNA and CDR2 is SNTAGT. This CDR3 is 15 amino acids long. J lost 7 bases, V lost 7 bases, and 13 bases had no gene match. The CDR3 nucleotides are TGTGCCAGCACCCAGAGGGCAGGGGGCCTGAATACGCAGTATTTT. It is translated as CASTQRAGGLNTQYF.

The genes are TRBV6-5 and TRBJ2-3; 7 bases fit TRBD2. Germline CDR1 is MNHEY and CDR2 is SVGAGI. The J segment lost 6 bases and the V segment lost 2 bases, leaving 8 bases of the junction unmatched. The CDR3 covers 15 residues. The DNA of the CDR3 is TGTGCCAGCAGTTACCTAGCGGACGGGATGGATACGCAGTATTTT. It codes for CASSYLADGMDTQYF.

About this clonotype itself: At one of its ends the junction is not consistent with the germline gene, which may arise from a read error. The chain joins TRBV5-4 to TRBJ2-3; 7 bases match TRBD2. The CDR3 spans 15 residues. The germline V gene has CDR1 SGHNT and CDR2 YYREEE (reference sequence). The CDR3 DNA reads as TGTGCCAGCGGCTTGAAAGCGGGGAACACAGATACGCAGTATTTT. It translates to CASGLKAGNTDTQYF.

The chain employs TRBV5-1 and TRBJ2-3, with 7 bases that match TRBD2. CDR1 is SGHRS and CDR2 is YFSETQ in the germline V gene. The CDR3 consists of 16 residues. The V gene end was trimmed by 0 bases and the J gene end by 5 bases; junction bases not matched to a gene: 9. Here the CDR3 reads CASSLDGGSPGDTQYF. The DNA of the CDR3 is TGCGCCAGCAGCTTGGATGGCGGGAGCCCAGGAGATACGCAGTATTTT.

The chain uses TRBV5-6 and TRBJ2-3; D is undetermined. The CDR3 is 13 residues long. Per germline, CDR1 SGHDT and CDR2 YYEEEE. V shed 4 bases and J shed 10 bases, with 16 bases lying between them. CDR3 nucleotides: TGTGCCAGCAGCCCGACTGGAAGGGATGCGCAGTATTTT. Translating gives CASSPTGRDAQYF.

This sequence joins TRBV9 and TRBJ2-2; 13 nucleotides agree with TRBD2. Looked up from germline, CDR1 is SGDLS and CDR2 is YYNGEE. Trimming cost V 4 bases and J 2 bases; bases outside gene matches: 5. This CDR3 is built from 17 residues. The CDR3: CASSQRLAGGNTGELFF. In nucleotides, the CDR3 is TGTGCCAGCAGCCAGAGACTAGCGGGAGGTAACACCGGGGAGCTGTTTTTT.

Note on this clonotype: At one end, the junction sequence differs from germline, possibly due to a read error. The rearrangement uses TRBV7-3 and TRBJ2-1; D unclear. The CDR3 consists of 13 residues. Germline CDR1 is SGHTA and CDR2 is FQGTGA. The CDR3: CASSLTKYSEQFF. CDR3 bases: TGTGCCAGCAGCTTAACGAAGTACAGTGAGCAGTTCTTC.

The J gene is TRBJ2-1, the V gene TRBV5-1; 7 nucleotides line up with TRBD1. The J call may be faulty, since TRBJ2-7 better matches the DNA end. This CDR3 has 16 residues. Germline CDR1 SGHRS, CDR2 YFSETQ. The CDR3 spells CASSLNGQGVDNEQYF. The CDR3 DNA reads as TGCGCCAGCAGCTTGAATGGTCAGGGGGTGGACAATGAGCAGTACTTC.

This clonotype was counted ten times or more. This sequence joins TRBV10-1 and TRBJ2-7, with TRBD1 matching 9 bases. Per the germline V gene, CDR1 is WNHNN and CDR2 is SYGVQD (reference sequence). J lost 7 bases, V lost 8 bases, and 9 bases had no gene match. CDR3 length equals 13 residues. The CDR3 region has the DNA TGCGCCAGCGCCGGGACAGGGATGCGGGAGCAGTACTTC. Its translation: CASAGTGMREQYF.

This chain uses TRBV7-2 with TRBJ2-4; 7 bases match TRBD2. Matching the DNA end better, TRBJ2-7 makes the J call doubtful. CDR1 is SGHTA and CDR2 is FQGNSA in the germline V gene. The CDR3 runs to 15 residues. The CDR3 reads CASILDGGFAYEQYF. The CDR3 nucleotides are TGTGCCAGCATCCTGGACGGGGGGTTTGCCTACGAGCAGTACTTC.

With respect to this clonotype: This may arise from a read error, as a much more abundant clone is one base away. The chain recombines TRBV4-2 with TRBJ2-7, with D tentatively TRBD1 (6 bases). The CDR3 sequence is 14 residues long. Germline V gene lookup returns CDR1 LGHNA and CDR2 YNFKEQ. The CDR3: CTSSQRGNSYEQYF. For the CDR3, the DNA is TGTACCAGCAGCCAAAGGGGGAACTCCTACGAGCAGTACTTC.

DNA for the CDR3: TGTGCCAGCAGTGAAGATCGCGGGAGGGCCAAAAACATTCAGTACTTC. This encodes CASSEDRGRAKNIQYF. The gene calls are TRBV2 and TRBJ2-4; 8 bases match TRBD2. Germline trimming cut 1 base from V and 1 base from J; bases unmatched to any gene: 3. The CDR3 extends over 16 amino acids. In germline, CDR1 is SNHLY, CDR2 FYNNEI.

The sample holds many counts of this clonotype. The DNA of the CDR3 is TGTGCCAGCAGCCTCCAAAGTGGGGCGCAGGACGAGCAGTACTTC. As protein: CASSLQSGAQDEQYF. The chain couples TRBV7-9 to TRBJ2-7, with D maybe TRBD1 (5 bases). CDR3 length equals 15 residues. Germline assignment: CDR1 SEHNR and CDR2 FQNEAQ (reference sequence). The V and J ends lost 5 bases and 5 bases respectively, with 19 bases between them.

Concerning this clonotype itself: A much larger clonotype is one base distant, so this may be a read error. The chain is built from TRBV25-1 and TRBJ2-3, with 7 nucleotides matching TRBD2. The CDR3 loop spans 16 amino acids. Germline V CDR1 and CDR2: MGHDK, SYGVNS. Trimming took 11 bases from V and 2 from J; bases not matched to a gene: 16. CDR3 residues: CAGGRAGTSYTDTQYF. The CDR3 bases are TGTGCCGGTGGACGAGCGGGAACCTCGTACACAGATACGCAGTATTTT.

About this clonotype: Being one base from a much bigger clone, this may be a read error. CDR3 coding DNA: TGTGCCAGCAGCTCGTCCGGGGCCTACAAGCAGTACTTC. Encoded protein: CASSSSGAYKQYF. The chain recombines TRBV7-2 with TRBJ2-7; TRBD1 or TRBD2 may be the D gene (5 bases each). This CDR3 is built from 13 residues. Per germline, CDR1 SGHTA and CDR2 FQGNSA.

This chain connects TRBV5-1 to TRBJ2-1, with D possibly matching TRBD1 (7 bases). V dropped 6 bases and J dropped 0 bases, with 10 bases sitting between them. CDR1 and CDR2 (germline): SGHRS, YFSETQ. This CDR3 is built from 14 residues. CDR3 residues: CASTQGGSYNEQFF. CDR3 coding DNA: TGCGCCAGCACCCAGGGGGGCTCCTACAATGAGCAGTTCTTC.

In its sample, this clonotype was seen a few times. The V call is TRBV14, the J call TRBJ2-3; 8 nucleotides line up with TRBD1. V shed 8 bases and J 4 bases; nucleotides not matched to a gene: 5. The CDR3 length is 13 residues. Per germline, CDR1 SGHDN and CDR2 FVKESK. Written as DNA, the CDR3 is TGTGCCAGCCAGGGGGCTAGGGCAGATACGCAGTATTTT. Protein sequence: CASQGARADTQYF.

CDR3 amino acids: CSAVPPGQGVFGYTF. CDR3 coding DNA: TGCAGTGCTGTACCGCCGGGACAGGGGGTCTTTGGCTACACCTTC. V and J are TRBV20-1 and TRBJ1-2; 11 bases are shared with TRBD1. There are 15 residues in the CDR3. The germline V gene encodes CDR1 DFQATT and CDR2 SNEGSKA (reference sequence). V gave up 5 bases and J gave up 7 bases; unmatched junction bases: 12.

The V gene is TRBV13, the J gene TRBJ1-2; the D is unclear. Germline loops: CDR1 PRHDT, CDR2 FYEKMQ (reference sequence). CDR3 length equals 14 residues. Deletions cut 5 bases from V and 1 base from J, with 11 bases between. This chain's CDR3 is CASSPPPLNYGYTF. The CDR3 coding sequence is TGTGCCAGCAGCCCCCCCCCACTTAACTATGGCTACACCTTC.

The chain couples TRBV19 to TRBJ1-1; 8 nucleotides align to TRBD1. Germline V gene data show CDR1 as LNHDA and CDR2 as SQIVND (reference sequence). The CDR3 has 14 amino acids. The junction had 7 bases not matched to a gene; V was cut back by 5 bases and J by 5 bases. The CDR3 coding sequence is TGTGCCAGTAGTCTCCGGACAGGGAGTACTGAAGCTTTCTTT. This sequence encodes CASSLRTGSTEAFF.

This sequence joins TRBV6-2 or TRBV6-3 and TRBJ2-7, with D perhaps TRBD1 or TRBD2 (5 bases each). Germline loops: CDR1 MNHEY, CDR2 SVGEGT. The germline V and J ends were trimmed by 2 bases and 0 bases, with 20 bases remaining between them. CDR3 size: 18 residues. The DNA for the CDR3 is TGTGCCAGCAGTTACCGAGGGACGCTCCCAACTTACTCCTACGAGCAGTACTTC. This encodes CASSYRGTLPTYSYEQYF.